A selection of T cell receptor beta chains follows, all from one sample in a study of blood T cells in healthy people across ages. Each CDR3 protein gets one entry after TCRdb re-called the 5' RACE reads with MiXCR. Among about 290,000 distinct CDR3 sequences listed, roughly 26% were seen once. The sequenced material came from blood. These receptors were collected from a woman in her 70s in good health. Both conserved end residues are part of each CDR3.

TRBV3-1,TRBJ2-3,CASSQDGRATDTQYF
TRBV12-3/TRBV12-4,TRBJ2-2,CASSFPGPGELFF
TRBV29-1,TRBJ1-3,CSVRQGTSGNTIYF
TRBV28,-,CASTRGGTGGGEQFF
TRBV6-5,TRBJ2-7,CASSSSRGDEQYF
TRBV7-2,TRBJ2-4,CASSPATGLAKNIQYF
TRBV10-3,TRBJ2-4,CAISESNPGTARNIQYF
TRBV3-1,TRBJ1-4,CASSITLGGSNEKLFF
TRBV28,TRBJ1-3,CASSYQGPRNTIYF
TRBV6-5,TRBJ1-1,CASGMRGDAEAFF
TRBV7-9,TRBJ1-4,CASRGRTNEKLFF
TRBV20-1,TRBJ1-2,CSAAGQGLNVGTF
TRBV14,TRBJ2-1,CASSPGLGVAGSYNEQFF
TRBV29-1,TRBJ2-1,CSGFYNEQFF
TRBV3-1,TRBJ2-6,CASSQGPAGFGANVLTF
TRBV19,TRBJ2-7,CASSTRGETYVQYF
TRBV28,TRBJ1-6,CASSGGVWSPLHF
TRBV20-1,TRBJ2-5,CSARDGTSVQETQYF
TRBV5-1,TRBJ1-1,CASSLGGNEAFF
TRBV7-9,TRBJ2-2,CASSLSQGGGELFF
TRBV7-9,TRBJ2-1,CASSPLRAGTGATHNEQFF
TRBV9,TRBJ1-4,CASSVSGVGEKLFF
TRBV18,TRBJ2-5,CAGSPGYQETQYF
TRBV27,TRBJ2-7,CASSLFASSEQYF
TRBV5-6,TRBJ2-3,CASSLGRRRGLTDTQYF
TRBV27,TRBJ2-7,CASKSAGATYEQYF
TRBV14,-,CASSPTGGTQYF
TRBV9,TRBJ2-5,CASSRIGTQLETQYF
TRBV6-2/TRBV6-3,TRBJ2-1,CASSLRQVSYNEQFF
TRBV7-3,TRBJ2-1,CASSLSSGGINEQFF
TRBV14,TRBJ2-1,CASSQEIISGSSYNEQFF
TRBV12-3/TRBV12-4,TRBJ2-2,CASSDDWANTGELFF
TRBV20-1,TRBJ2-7,CSAKLAGSYEQYF
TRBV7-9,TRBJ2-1,CASSLLLGNEQFF
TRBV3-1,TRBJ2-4,CASRPSGSGGGNIQYF
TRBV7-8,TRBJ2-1,CASSLPILAGGNEQFF
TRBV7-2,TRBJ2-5,CASSSIRGREQYF
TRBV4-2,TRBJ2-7,CASSQGGTVYEQYF